These 27 T cell receptor beta chains came from one sample sequenced in a study of immune evolution from preneoplasia to lung adenocarcinoma. Libraries were prepared by immunoSEQ multiplex PCR; TCRdb keeps only in-frame clonotypes and omits some of them. The sample includes approximately 4,500 clones, about 90% of them seen just once. Specimen: FFPE invasive lung adenocarcinoma tissue. Receptors originate from a person aged 45 to 59 with lung adenocarcinoma.

J is TRBJ2-6 and V is TRBV6-5; D call uncertain. CDR3 length equals 15 residues. Germline CDR1 reads MNHEY; CDR2 reads SVGAGI. Trimming shortened V by 7 bases and J by 0 bases, and 10 bases separated the two germline ends. CDR3 coding DNA: TGTGCCAGCACCCAAGGTCTCTCTGGGGCCAACGTCCTGACTTTC. It specifies CASTQGLSGANVLTF.

The chain combines TRBV21-1 with TRBJ1-5. TRBV21-1 corresponds to a pseudogene. The CDR3 consists of 11 residues. This CDR3 reads CASSTNQPQHF. The CDR3 nucleotides are TGTGCCAGCAGCACTAATCAGCCCCAGCATTTT.

The chain joins TRBV28 to TRBJ2-3, with a tentative D call TRBD1 (5 bases). The germline gives CDR1 MDHEN, CDR2 SYDVKM. This CDR3 is built from 15 residues. Deletions cut 4 bases from V and 6 bases from J, with 17 bases between. The CDR3 loop is CASSSPGLGSDTQYF. The CDR3 bases are TGTGCCAGCAGTTCGCCAGGGCTAGGATCGGATACGCAGTATTTT.

The genes are TRBV15 and TRBJ2-1; TRBD2 matches 11 bases. Per germline, CDR1 LNHNV and CDR2 YYDKDF (reference sequence). This CDR3 region has 15 residues. With 3 bases clipped from V and 8 bases from J, the junction kept 6 bases outside the gene matches. In DNA form, the CDR3 reads TGTGCCACCAGCAGCGGGACTAGCGGTTTCGATGAGCAGTTCTTC. This sequence encodes CATSSGTSGFDEQFF.

V usage is TRBV4-1 and J usage is TRBJ1-4; D uncertain. The CDR3 spans 14 residues. Germline V CDR1 and CDR2: MGHRA, YSYEKL. Trimming removed 5 bases at V and 7 bases at J, with 14 bases between. DNA for the CDR3: TGCGCCAGCAGCACATCGGTGGCCGGTGAAAAACTGTTTTTT. This gives the protein CASSTSVAGEKLFF.

This clone has only one observation. The genes are TRBV6-5 and TRBJ2-7, with a weak D call TRBD1 (6 bases). CDR3 length: 14 amino acids. CDR1 MNHEY and CDR2 SVGAGI come from the germline V gene. With 6 bases removed from V and 0 bases from J, the gap between germline ends came to 12 bases. The CDR3 DNA reads TGTGCCAGCAGGCAGGGGTACAGCTCCTACGAGCAGTACTTC. Translated, it gives CASRQGYSSYEQYF.

A single count supports this clone. The J gene is TRBJ2-1, the V gene TRBV6-6; D remains ambiguous. The CDR3 runs 13 residues. Germline assignment: CDR1 MNHNY and CDR2 SVGAGI (reference sequence). Trimming removed 5 bases from V and 5 bases from J, with 10 bases in between. The CDR3 DNA reads as TGTGCCAGCAGTGTCGGCCAAGACAATGAGCAGTTCTTC. It specifies CASSVGQDNEQFF.

The gene calls are TRBV9 and TRBJ2-3; TRBD2 matches at 8 bases. V shed 2 bases, J shed 4 bases, and the junction held 6 bases outside the gene matches. The CDR3 sequence is 15 residues long. The germline gives CDR1 SGDLS, CDR2 YYNGEE. CDR3: CASSVSAGGSDTQYF. The CDR3 nucleotides are TGTGCCAGCAGCGTTTCCGCGGGAGGATCAGATACGCAGTATTTT.

The chain recombines TRBV10-3 with TRBJ2-7; 9 bases align to TRBD2. This CDR3 has 11 residues. The germline V gene encodes CDR1 ENHRY and CDR2 SYGVKD. With V trimmed by 7 bases and J by 5 bases, 0 bases remained unmatched. CDR3 DNA sequence: TGTGCCATCACTAGCGGGAACGAGCAGTACTTC. Protein sequence: CAITSGNEQYF.

The CDR3 loop is CASSVLSGSRYNEQFF. The CDR3 DNA reads TGTGCCAGCAGCGTCCTTAGCGGGAGTAGGTACAATGAGCAGTTCTTC. The chain links TRBV9 to TRBJ2-1; TRBD2 aligns across 9 bases. The germline V gene has CDR1 SGDLS and CDR2 YYNGEE. The junction had 7 bases not matched to a gene; V was cut back by 2 bases and J by 4 bases. This CDR3 has 16 amino acids.

In DNA, the CDR3 is TGTGCCAGCAGCAGGCGGGACCCGTCCTACGAGCAGTACTTC. Its protein is CASSRRDPSYEQYF. The chain employs TRBV9 and TRBJ2-7, with D maybe TRBD2 (6 bases). The germline gives CDR1 SGDLS, CDR2 YYNGEE. V was pared by 4 bases and J by 1 base, with 12 bases between. This CDR3 has 14 amino acids.

The V gene is TRBV28, the J gene TRBJ2-7, with a tentative D call TRBD1 (5 bases). The CDR3 extends over 13 amino acids. V was trimmed by 11 bases and J by 0 bases, leaving 14 bases between them. Germline CDR1 reads MDHEN; CDR2 reads SYDVKM. As DNA, the CDR3 is TGTGCCTGCGGCAGGGCGAACTCCTACGAGCAGTACTTC. Amino acid sequence: CACGRANSYEQYF.

This chain links TRBV14 with TRBJ2-2; D uncertain. V dropped 1 base and J dropped 2 bases, with 5 bases sitting between them. The germline CDR1 and CDR2 sequences are SGHDN and FVKESK. The CDR3 runs 14 residues. The CDR3 spells CASSQARNTGELFF. The CDR3 DNA reads as TGTGCCAGCAGCCAAGCGAGAAACACCGGGGAGCTGTTTTTT.

Remarks on this clone: One end of the junction is discordant with germline, which a read error may explain. The chain links TRBV9 to TRBJ2-5; D ambiguous. The CDR3 loop spans 11 amino acids. Germline CDR1 SGDLS, CDR2 YYNGEE. The CDR3 DNA reads as TGCGCCAGCAGCGCAACCTCAACCCAGTACTTC. As protein: CASSATSTQYF.

CDR3 in DNA: TGTGCCAGCGTCAACAGGGTTGGGACCTATGGCTACACCTTC. Its translation is CASVNRVGTYGYTF. The V gene is TRBV2, the J gene TRBJ1-2, with a weak D call TRBD1 (6 bases). The germline CDR1 and CDR2 sequences are SNHLY and FYNNEI. The CDR3 loop spans 14 amino acids. Trimming removed 8 bases at V and 4 bases at J, with 17 bases between.

The chain combines TRBV5-1 with TRBJ2-3, with D possibly matching TRBD1 (6 bases). V was trimmed by 0 bases and J by 4 bases, leaving 15 bases between them. The CDR3 runs 16 residues. In germline, CDR1 is SGHRS, CDR2 YFSETQ. The CDR3 DNA reads TGCGCCAGCAGCTTGGGGTCTCTATCAGGGGCAGATACGCAGTATTTT. It translates to CASSLGSLSGADTQYF.

The V and J genes are TRBV9 and TRBJ2-1; 10 nucleotides match TRBD2. From germline, CDR1 is SGDLS and CDR2 YYNGEE. CDR3 size: 16 residues. V trimming: 4 bases; J trimming: 6 bases; junction bases outside the gene matches: 10. This chain's CDR3 is CASSPRVAGGSNEQFF. The DNA for the CDR3 is TGTGCCAGCAGCCCCCGGGTAGCGGGAGGTTCCAATGAGCAGTTCTTC.

The sample holds one count of this clone. This chain uses TRBV6-9 with TRBJ2-2; 10 bases are shared with TRBD2. Germline lookup yields CDR1 MNHGY and CDR2 SVAAGI. This CDR3 has 16 residues. Trimming at V came to 6 bases and at J to 0 bases, leaving 4 bases not matched to a gene. CDR3 DNA sequence: TGTGCCAGCAGCGAAAGCGGGAGGGCGAACACCGGGGAGCTGTTTTTT. As protein: CASSESGRANTGELFF.

V gene TRBV2 combines with J gene TRBJ2-7; 9 positions match TRBD1. The CDR3 is 13 amino acids. With 7 bases clipped from V and 4 bases from J, the junction kept 5 bases outside the gene matches. Germline V lookup: CDR1 SNHLY, CDR2 FYNNEI. The CDR3 region has the DNA TGTGCCAGCACTCCACAGGGGGCTTACGAGCAGTACTTC. Amino acid sequence: CASTPQGAYEQYF.

V gene TRBV6-6 combines with J gene TRBJ2-1; D is perhaps TRBD1 or TRBD2 (5 bases each). The V and J ends lost 6 bases and 7 bases respectively, with 13 bases between them. The V gene's germline CDR1 is MNHNY and CDR2 SVGAGI (reference sequence). The CDR3 sequence is 13 residues long. CDR3 sequence reads: CASRRGGENEQFF. CDR3 nucleotide sequence: TGTGCCAGCAGGAGGGGCGGTGAAAATGAGCAGTTCTTC.

This clone came up once. The genes are TRBV6-6 and TRBJ2-3; TRBD2 matches at 11 bases. The V gene's germline CDR1 is MNHNY and CDR2 SVGAGI (reference sequence). The V segment lost 7 bases and the J segment 6 bases; nucleotides outside the gene matches: 3. The CDR3 runs to 13 residues. CDR3 region: CASTSGRPDTQYF. CDR3 in DNA: TGTGCCAGCACTAGCGGGAGGCCTGATACGCAGTATTTT.

The V and J genes are TRBV5-8 and TRBJ1-1; TRBD1 aligns across 7 bases. The trim removed 4 bases at V and 0 bases at J, leaving 9 bases unmatched. The CDR3 sequence is 16 residues long. Germline CDR1 SGHTS, CDR2 YDEGEE. CDR3 nucleotide sequence: TGTGCCAGCAGCCCCGAGCGGGACAGCGTGAACACTGAAGCTTTCTTT. Amino acid sequence: CASSPERDSVNTEAFF.

This chain uses TRBV30 with TRBJ2-6; no clear D gene. Trimming removed 0 bases at V and 0 bases at J, with 15 bases between. Germline V lookup: CDR1 GTSNPN, CDR2 SVGIG (reference sequence). There are 18 residues in the CDR3. The CDR3 loop reads CAWSVLRTASSGANVLTF. The DNA of the CDR3 is TGTGCCTGGAGTGTACTCCGGACGGCCAGCTCTGGGGCCAACGTCCTGACTTTC.

This clone was seen more than once but under ten times. J is TRBJ2-3 and V is TRBV15; no firm D call. The germline gives CDR1 LNHNV, CDR2 YYDKDF (reference sequence). Trimming pared 0 bases from V and 4 bases from J, leaving 8 bases between. This CDR3 is built from 14 residues. This CDR3 reads CATSRDLAADTQYF. The CDR3 DNA is TGTGCCACCAGCAGAGATTTGGCCGCAGATACGCAGTATTTT.

The chain recombines TRBV28 with TRBJ1-2, with D perhaps matching TRBD1 (5 bases). The CDR3 extends over 12 amino acids. V dropped 10 bases and J dropped 6 bases, with 15 bases sitting between them. Germline V gene data show CDR1 as MDHEN and CDR2 as SYDVKM. CDR3 loop: CATQTGTDGYTF. The CDR3 DNA reads as TGTGCCACCCAGACTGGGACCGATGGCTACACCTTC.

J is TRBJ2-7 and V is TRBV6-6; weak D call: TRBD1 (6 bases). The CDR3 covers 13 residues. V shed 2 bases and J shed 2 bases, with 7 bases lying between them. In germline, CDR1 is MNHNY, CDR2 SVGAGI (reference sequence). The CDR3 protein is CASSYTGTYEQYF. DNA for the CDR3: TGTGCCAGCAGTTACACAGGGACCTACGAGCAGTACTTC.

The chain combines TRBV6-1 with TRBJ2-3; 8 bases map to TRBD2. V was clipped by 6 bases and J by 2 bases; unmatched bases: 7. This CDR3 is built from 15 residues. Germline CDR1 and CDR2: MNHNS and SASEGT. The CDR3 DNA reads TGTGCCAGCAGGGAGAGTAGCGGGGTCACAGATACGCAGTATTTT. Residues: CASRESSGVTDTQYF.